This T cell receptor (beta chain) emerged from a study of blood T cell repertoires in COVID-19 (TCRdb year 2020). Context from the whole study: Samples covering the acute and convalescent phases of COVID-19 were provided by collaborators in the United States, Italy and Spain. Sample metadata almost always included a de-identified subject ID, COVID-19 status, age in years and sex. The prospective study material was composed of cDNA or gDNA derived from T cells, B-cell-depleted T cells, or PBMCs. Where available, HLA class I and class II types were taken from metadata supplied by the sample provider and were not determined by assay-based typing. Subjects who had been exposed to COVID-19, were actively infected with it, or had recovered from it provided the deeply sampled blood TCRbeta repertoires that made up the dataset. The repertoires were made available in a free public database intended to serve as a resource for research on the immune response to SARS-CoV-2. Samples were obtained from the ongoing ImmuneRACE study (first 160 participants) and from 1,254 subjects provided by 6 global collaborators. The full study reports these points: The amount of clinical and demographic metadata varied by source and participant and was provided uncurated.

Participants in the prospective study were enrolled through a virtual design, were aged roughly 18 to 100 years, and lived in about two dozen United States geographic areas. In the prospective study, cohorts were assigned on the basis of participant-reported clinical history obtained from a screening survey and a study questionnaire. Recovered participants in ImmuneRACE Cohort 3 were defined by two consecutive negative NP/OP PCR tests, clearance by a healthcare professional, or resolution of symptoms. Mobile phlebotomists in the prospective study collected whole blood, serum and a nasopharyngeal or oropharyngeal swab from every participant. Additional blood draws and questionnaires over an approximately 2-month period could optionally be provided by prospective study participants. Before DNA extraction, blood samples from the prospective study were shipped at room temperature or frozen. The immunoSEQ Assay, a bias-controlled multiplex PCR, was used to amplify TCRbeta CDR3 regions from genomic DNA. The authors processed their data as follows. Nucleated cell counts per sample were estimated from amplification of reference gene primers within the assay. To quantify the absolute abundance of each unique TCRbeta CDR3 rearrangement, sequence reads were collapsed and filtered. For each sample, productive Simpson clonality was calculated as the square root of Simpson's diversity index over productive rearrangements. TCRdb carries this immuneACCESS record with in-frame sequences only. Its versions omit some clonotypes, under half of them owing to an unresolved V gene in the studies checked, with the rest unexplained. V, J and clone size reflect that table, while D and trimming were determined from the DNA. The sample yields some 300,000 clones; less than 90% were counted once. The ten largest clones represent more than 0.9% of the sample.

Concerning this clone itself: It lacks a known antigen. Base quality data are lacking; no much larger clone is found one base away.

At the junction V is shortened by 0 bases and J by 9 bases; bases outside the gene matches: 5. The CDR3 contains 14 residues, cysteine and phenylalanine counted. Just the 42-base CDR3 DNA is kept, in frame starting at base 1. Sequences PRHDT (CDR1) and FYEKMQ (CDR2) are obtained from the germline V gene (reference sequence). The sample was PBMCs or T cells enriched from blood (not recorded which). The clonotype was recovered from a woman aged 30 to 39 who had recovered from COVID-19. The chain uses TRBV13 and TRBJ1-5; 7 bases in the junction line up with TRBD1. The CDR3: CASSLGTGIRPQHF. The bases are TGTGCCAGCAGCTTAGGGACAGGGATAAGGCCCCAGCATTTT.